In this sample, the clone carrying this T cell receptor (beta chain) turned up many times. What it recognizes is unknown. TCRdb used MiXCR to reprocess the reads, holding one entry per CDR3 protein. The data contain 400,000 to 550,000 distinct CDR3 sequences, approximately 10% of them singletons. This sample stems from a study of T cell repertoires in cytomegalovirus infection. Findings and caveats of the study: CMV-specific TCR beta clonotypes restricted by HLA-C dominated the ex vivo response.

CDR3 length equals 13 residues. The V end lost 3 bases, the J end lost 1 base, and 6 bases lay between the germline ends. The rearrangement uses TRBV12-3 or TRBV12-4 and TRBJ1-2; D uncertain. This clonotype was obtained from a human donor in good health (CMV status not recorded). Some clones in this sample may be carry-over from other donors' samples. The material sequenced was PBMCs. The CDR3 protein is CASSFQVNYGYTF. CDR3 coding DNA: TGTGCCAGCAGTTTTCAGGTTAACTATGGCTACACCTTC.